The source of this TCR beta chain is a study of CD8 T cells in ankylosing spondylitis. Molecular-barcoded quantitative 5'-RACE produced these TCR beta libraries. TCRdb analysed the 5' RACE reads with MiXCR anew, one entry per CDR3 protein. The sample yields about 540,000 distinct CDR3 sequences, about 13% seen once. From germline, CDR1 is DFQATT and CDR2 SNEGSKA (reference sequence). V lost 6 bases to trimming and J lost 7 bases, with 13 bases between them. The length of the CDR3 is 12 residues. General observations from the study: It was reported that disease-linked clones were significantly enriched in matched ankylosing spondylitis synovial fluid. Some motif variants were previously reported in reactive arthritis synovial fluid and blood. Disease-associated clones were CD8+ and fairly uncommon in peripheral blood. The study identified a TCR beta motif of about eight highly homologous variants that appeared characteristic of ankylosing spondylitis blood.

This clonotype was counted at least ten times. Its specificity is unknown. The chain links TRBV20-1 to TRBJ2-1; D not certain. Input material: blood, either unsorted or a sorted T cell fraction (not recorded which). The receptor comes from a male donor with ankylosing spondylitis. In nucleotides, the CDR3 is TGCAGTGCACCCCTAATAGTTAATGAGCAGTTCTTC. Protein sequence: CSAPLIVNEQFF.